This TCR beta chain was retrieved from a study of memory CD4+ T cells and cytomegalovirus serostatus. Produced via immunoSEQ multiplex PCR; TCRdb's table is partial and in-frame only. The sample consists of around 30,000 clones, approximately 76% of them appearing once. The CDR3 runs 14 residues. Germline-derived CDR1 and CDR2 are MNHNY and SVGAGI (reference sequence). Trimming took off 1 base at V and 4 bases at J, with 10 bases between the two ends. Single viable CD3+CD4+CD8-CD45RO+ cells were sorted as the memory CD4+ T cells. The chain employs TRBV6-6 and TRBJ1-1; no definite D call. The sample taken for sequencing was memory CD4+ T cells from blood. This TCR was recovered from an adult in good health and CMV-seronegative. Some clones in this sample may be carry-over from other donors' samples. The CDR3 reads CASSYLQSPTEAFF. For the CDR3, the DNA is TGTGCCAGCAGTTACTTACAGTCCCCCACTGAAGCTTTCTTT.